Each of the 31 T cell receptor beta chains below was sequenced from the same sample in a study of cytomegalovirus exposure and HLA in healthy donors (dated by TCRdb to 2015 to 2018). The receptor library was made with the immunoSEQ multiplex PCR assay. A mixture of 60 forward primers for TCR Vbeta segments and 13 reverse primers for TCR Jbeta segments was used in the multiplex PCR. In TCRdb, the immuneACCESS table is reduced to in-frame sequences with V and J assigned. These tables do not hold every clone; where another copy was compared, an unresolved V gene accounts for under half, and the others remain unexplained. This sample gives roughly 190,000 clones in total; 85% to 90% of them show up just once. The top ten clones comprise 1.3% of the sample. Specimen: PBMCs. The receptor set was obtained from a man aged 25 to 40 in good health and CMV-seronegative.

The rearrangement joins TRBV6-4 to TRBJ2-1; tentative D call: TRBD2 (5 bases). Germline assignment: CDR1 MRHNA and CDR2 SNTAGT. The V gene lost 0 bases and the J gene lost 7 bases, with 10 bases spanning the gap. There are 14 residues in the CDR3. The CDR3 spells CASSDSRTLNEQFF. The CDR3 DNA reads TGTGCCAGCAGTGACTCCAGGACTCTAAATGAGCAGTTCTTC.

The rearrangement joins TRBV13 to TRBJ2-1; 9 bases map to TRBD2. CDR1 PRHDT and CDR2 FYEKMQ come from the germline V gene (reference sequence). V gave up 5 bases and J gave up 4 bases; unmatched junction bases: 3. The CDR3 sequence is 14 residues long. In nucleotides, the CDR3 is TGTGCCAGCAGCCAAGCGGGGGGATACAATGAGCAGTTCTTC. Translation: CASSQAGGYNEQFF.

This chain joins TRBV2 and TRBJ1-6; TRBD1 aligns across 11 bases. Per the germline V gene, CDR1 is SNHLY and CDR2 is FYNNEI. After removal of 6 bases from V and 9 bases from J, the junction contained 7 bases not matched to a gene. The CDR3 contains 15 residues. CDR3 region: CASSPDRGHSSPLHF. The CDR3 DNA sequence: TGTGCCAGCAGCCCGGACAGGGGGCATAGTTCACCCCTCCACTTT.

This sequence joins TRBV19 and TRBJ2-5, with no clear D. Germline CDR1 is LNHDA and CDR2 is SQIVND (reference sequence). CDR3 size: 10 residues. Trimming shortened V by 6 bases and J by 5 bases, and 4 bases separated the two germline ends. The CDR3 spells CASSGETQYF. CDR3 nucleotide sequence: TGTGCCAGTAGCGGGGAGACCCAGTACTTC.

The V gene is TRBV6-4, the J gene TRBJ1-2, with D unclear. The V and J ends lost 3 bases and 2 bases respectively, with 4 bases between them. CDR3 size: 12 residues. The V gene's germline CDR1 is MRHNA and CDR2 SNTAGT. The CDR3 region is CASSDPNYGYTF. The CDR3 nucleotides read TGTGCCAGCAGTGATCCAAACTATGGCTACACCTTC.

V gene TRBV7-8 combines with J gene TRBJ1-5, with 7 positions matching TRBD1. This CDR3 spans 13 amino acids. Germline lookup yields CDR1 SGHVS and CDR2 FQNEAQ. J was trimmed by 4 bases and V by 6 bases; bases with no gene match: 3. This CDR3 reads CASRQGLNQPQHF. DNA of the CDR3: TGTGCCAGCAGACAGGGGTTAAATCAGCCCCAGCATTTT. Based on the CDR3 plus reference TRBV7-8 and TRBJ1-5, the full variable domain is GAGVSQSPRYKVAKRGQDVALRCDPISGHVSLFWYQQALGQGPEFLTYFQNEAQLDKSGLPSDRFFAERPEGSVSTLKIQRTQQEDSAVYLCASRQGLNQPQHFGDGTRLSIL.

Comment on this clone: One end of the junction fails to match germline, which may point to a read error. V gene TRBV4-3 combines with J gene TRBJ1-2; D ambiguous. This CDR3 spans 12 amino acids. Germline V gene lookup returns CDR1 LGHNA and CDR2 YSLEER. CDR3 amino acids: CASSQEKSGRVF. The CDR3 DNA sequence: TGCGCCAGCAGCCAAGAGAAGTCGGGGAGGGTCTTC.

CDR3 region: CASSVEWGQVDGYTF. CDR3 bases: TGTGCCAGCAGTGTAGAGTGGGGACAGGTGGATGGCTACACCTTC. The rearrangement joins TRBV6-5 to TRBJ1-2; 8 positions match TRBD1. Losses at the gene ends were 5 bases for V and 6 bases for J; bases not matched to a gene: 11. The CDR3 is 15 amino acids. Germline V lookup: CDR1 MNHEY, CDR2 SVGAGI.

The chain links TRBV11-1 to TRBJ2-5, with TRBD1 matching 10 bases. Germline-derived CDR1 and CDR2 are SGHAT and FQDESV (reference sequence). The CDR3 has 15 residues. J lost 5 bases, V lost 8 bases, and 11 bases had no gene match. The CDR3 DNA sequence: TGTGCCAGCGGGGAGGGGGACAGGGGAACGGAGACCCAGTACTTC. Translated, it gives CASGEGDRGTETQYF.

V usage is TRBV2 and J usage is TRBJ1-5, with 12 bases matching TRBD1. Germline V CDR1 and CDR2: SNHLY, FYNNEI. V shed 8 bases, J shed 7 bases, and the junction held 9 bases outside the gene matches. The length of the CDR3 is 15 residues. The CDR3 protein is CASDGDRGLGQPQHF. DNA of the CDR3: TGTGCCAGCGACGGGGACAGGGGGCTGGGCCAGCCCCAGCATTTT.

The V gene is TRBV6-5, the J gene TRBJ2-7; weak D call: TRBD1 (5 bases). The V end was cut by 6 bases, the J end by 6 bases, with 15 bases between. Germline CDR1 MNHEY, CDR2 SVGAGI. This CDR3 comprises 13 residues. CDR3 loop: CASSQDSAGEQYF. The CDR3 nucleotides read TGTGCCAGCAGCCAAGACAGCGCTGGCGAGCAGTACTTC.

V gene TRBV30 combines with J gene TRBJ2-5; 7 nucleotides line up with TRBD1. Germline CDR1 and CDR2: GTSNPN and SVGIG (reference sequence). V gave up 2 bases and J gave up 2 bases; unmatched junction bases: 5. This CDR3 spans 14 amino acids. The DNA of the CDR3 is TGTGCCTGGAGTTTCGGCAGGGGGCAAGAGACCCAGTACTTC. It yields the protein CAWSFGRGQETQYF.

V usage is TRBV5-1 and J usage is TRBJ2-5; TRBD2 matches at 7 bases. The better agreement between TRBJ2-7 and the DNA end casts doubt on the J call. This CDR3 is built from 15 residues. Germline assignment: CDR1 SGHRS and CDR2 YFSETQ. The CDR3 is CASSLDRAGVSEQYF. The CDR3 nucleotides are TGCGCCAGCAGCTTGGATAGGGCGGGAGTAAGCGAGCAGTACTTC.

The chain combines TRBV19 with TRBJ2-7, with 7 bases fitting TRBD1. Looked up from germline, CDR1 is LNHDA and CDR2 is SQIVND (reference sequence). The CDR3 loop spans 15 amino acids. The trim removed 4 bases at V and 5 bases at J, leaving 11 bases unmatched. The CDR3, as DNA: TGTGCCAGTAGTAGTGCAGGGGGTAGTGTCAACGAGCAGTACTTC. It encodes CASSSAGGSVNEQYF.

The chain recombines TRBV28 with TRBJ2-1, with D perhaps TRBD2 (5 bases). CDR3 length: 14 amino acids. CDR1 and CDR2 (germline): MDHEN, SYDVKM. The ends were cut back, 5 bases at V and 13 bases at J, with 21 bases in the middle. CDR3 sequence reads: CASSHRTSRSAQFF. As DNA, the CDR3 is TGTGCCAGCAGTCACCGAACTAGTCGAAGTGCCCAGTTCTTC.

V and J are TRBV6-1 and TRBJ1-5; 7 bases line up with TRBD1. Losses at the gene ends were 7 bases for V and 7 bases for J; bases not matched to a gene: 10. Per germline, CDR1 MNHNS and CDR2 SASEGT. CDR3 length: 14 amino acids. CDR3: CASKIGGEGQPQHF. As DNA, the CDR3 is TGTGCCAGCAAGATAGGGGGCGAGGGCCAGCCCCAGCATTTT.

The chain has TRBV30 and TRBJ2-1; 11 bases fit TRBD2. The CDR3 totals 14 residues. V lost 0 bases and J lost 7; bases outside the gene matches: 2. The V gene's germline CDR1 is GTSNPN and CDR2 SVGIG (reference sequence). Here the CDR3 DNA reads TGTGCCTGGAGTGTACTAGCGGGAGTGAATGAGCAGTTCTTC. It codes for CAWSVLAGVNEQFF. Based on the CDR3 plus reference TRBV30 and TRBJ2-1, the full variable domain is SQTIHQWPATLVQPVGSPLSLECTVEGTSNPNLYWYRQAAGRGLQLLFYSVGIGQISSEVPQNLSASRPQDRQFILSSKKLLLSDSGFYLCAWSVLAGVNEQFFGPGTRLTVL.

This clone has only one observation. The chain is built from TRBV5-4 and TRBJ1-1; D is perhaps TRBD1 (5 bases). V dropped 3 bases and J dropped 8 bases, with 8 bases sitting between them. The germline V gene has CDR1 SGHNT and CDR2 YYREEE (reference sequence). CDR3 length: 11 residues. The CDR3 DNA reads as TGTGCCAGCAGCTCGGCAGGGGAAGCTTTCTTT. Its translation is CASSSAGEAFF.

The chain joins TRBV5-1 to TRBJ2-2; D may be TRBD2 (6 bases). The CDR3 consists of 14 residues. CDR1 and CDR2 (germline): SGHRS, YFSETQ. The germline V and J ends were trimmed by 4 bases and 3 bases, with 10 bases remaining between them. CDR3 sequence reads: CASSRTGDTGELFF. In DNA form, the CDR3 reads TGCGCCAGCAGCCGTACGGGGGACACCGGGGAGCTGTTTTTT.

The genes are TRBV6-5 and TRBJ2-1; 8 positions match TRBD1. The CDR3 runs 15 residues. CDR1 and CDR2 (germline): MNHEY, SVGAGI. V was clipped by 3 bases and J by 4 bases; unmatched bases: 5. The CDR3 region is CASSYAQGAYNEQFF. The CDR3 DNA follows: TGTGCCAGCAGTTATGCGCAGGGGGCTTACAATGAGCAGTTCTTC.

The chain links TRBV7-9 to TRBJ1-2; 11 bases agree with TRBD1. Looked up from germline, CDR1 is SEHNR and CDR2 is FQNEAQ (reference sequence). V lost 2 bases to trimming and J lost 8 bases; unmatched junction nucleotides: 13. The CDR3 spans 17 residues. The CDR3 DNA follows: TGTGCCAGCAGCTTATCGTCAACCAGGACAGGGGGCTTCGGCTACACCTTC. It yields the protein CASSLSSTRTGGFGYTF.

The chain combines TRBV7-2 with TRBJ1-6; 7 positions match TRBD1. This CDR3 is 15 amino acids long. Germline values: CDR1 SGHTA, CDR2 FQGNSA. After removal of 2 bases from V and 10 bases from J, the junction contained 8 bases not matched to a gene. CDR3 in amino acids: CASSLYTGANSPLHF. CDR3 coding DNA: TGTGCCAGCAGCTTATACACAGGGGCGAACTCACCCCTCCACTTT. Together with reference TRBV7-2 and TRBJ1-6, the CDR3 gives the full variable domain: GAGVSQSPSNKVTEKGKDVELRCDPISGHTALYWYRQSLGQGLEFLIYFQGNSAPDKSGLPSDRFSAERTGGSVSTLTIQRTQQEDSAVYLCASSLYTGANSPLHFGNGTRLTVT.

This clone was counted only a few times. The rearrangement links TRBV29-1 to TRBJ2-5, with a tentative D call TRBD2 (5 bases). This CDR3 is 14 amino acids long. From germline, CDR1 is SQVTM and CDR2 ANQGSEA. V lost 4 bases and J lost 5, with 17 bases in between. The CDR3 nucleotides are TGCAGCGTTGTATTAGAGGGTAGGGTGGAGACCCAGTACTTC. The encoded protein is CSVVLEGRVETQYF.

This chain joins TRBV15 and TRBJ1-1; D remains unclear. The CDR3 has 14 amino acids. Germline CDR1 is LNHNV and CDR2 is YYDKDF (reference sequence). Between the trimmed V and J ends, which lost 0 bases and 9 bases, there was a span of 14 bases. CDR3 sequence: CATSRDKLQAQAFF. The CDR3 DNA reads as TGTGCCACCAGCAGAGATAAGTTGCAGGCACAAGCTTTCTTT. Full variable domain (rest looked up from reference TRBV15 and TRBJ1-1): DAMVIQNPRYQVTQFGKPVTLSCSQTLNHNVMYWYQQKSSQAPKLLFHYYDKDFNNEADTPDNFQSRRPNTSFCFLDIRSPGLGDTAMYLCATSRDKLQAQAFFGQGTRLTVV.

This clone is a singleton in its sample. An end of the junction does not agree with germline; a read error may underlie this. The CDR3 coding sequence is TGCAGTGCTAGAAGCAGGGAAAGGGTTCCCTTC. Its protein product is CSARSRERVPF. V usage is TRBV20-1 and J usage is TRBJ1-2; D perhaps matches TRBD1 (5 bases). The germline V gene has CDR1 DFQATT and CDR2 SNEGSKA (reference sequence). The CDR3 loop spans 11 amino acids.

As for this clone: The same CDR3 arises from other DNA sequences in this sample as well. The V and J genes are TRBV20-1 and TRBJ2-1, with D uncertain. Germline CDR1 reads DFQATT; CDR2 reads SNEGSKA (reference sequence). This CDR3 region has 11 residues. Trimming cost V 2 bases and J 4 bases, with 3 bases left between them. CDR3 sequence: CSARQYNEQFF. Written as DNA, the CDR3 is TGCAGTGCTAGACAGTACAATGAGCAGTTCTTC.

This CDR3 reads CATSTLDRPAEQYF. Here the CDR3 DNA reads TGTGCCACCTCGACACTTGACAGGCCTGCCGAGCAGTACTTC. The chain is built from TRBV27 and TRBJ2-7, with a tentative D call TRBD1 (6 bases). CDR1 and CDR2 (germline): MNHEY, SMNVEV (reference sequence). CDR3 length: 14 residues. Trimming pared 10 bases from V and 6 bases from J, leaving 22 bases between.

The rearrangement joins TRBV19 to TRBJ1-1, with TRBD1 as a possible D gene (5 bases). CDR3 length: 15 residues. Germline V gene data show CDR1 as LNHDA and CDR2 as SQIVND (reference sequence). Trimming cost V 9 bases and J 4 bases, with 21 bases left between them. The CDR3 region is CASLAWTEGSTEAFF. The CDR3 nucleotides are TGTGCCAGCCTCGCCTGGACGGAGGGGAGCACTGAAGCTTTCTTT.

The genes are TRBV7-8 and TRBJ1-4, with 10 bases identical to TRBD1. Germline V gene data show CDR1 as SGHVS and CDR2 as FQNEAQ. The ends lost 0 bases at V and 11 bases at J; junction bases unmatched: 6. CDR3 length: 15 amino acids. The DNA of the CDR3 is TGTGCCAGCAGCTTAGCGGGGACAGGGGAGTCGAAACTGTTTTTT. As protein: CASSLAGTGESKLFF.

This chain uses TRBV5-4 with TRBJ1-4, with unresolved D. Trimming cost V 1 base and J 6 bases, with 10 bases left between them. There are 14 residues in the CDR3. From germline, CDR1 is SGHNT and CDR2 YYREEE (reference sequence). The CDR3 sequence: CASSLSGLHEKLFF. As DNA, the CDR3 is TGTGCCAGCAGCTTGTCGGGGTTACATGAAAAACTGTTTTTT.

In its sample, this clone was seen a few times. The V call is TRBV6-5, the J call TRBJ2-3, with D possibly TRBD2 on 6 matching bases. CDR1 is MNHEY and CDR2 is SVGAGI in the germline V gene. CDR3 length equals 14 residues. Trimming took off 5 bases at V and 3 bases at J, with 12 bases between the two ends. The CDR3 nucleotides are TGTGCCAGCAGTGAATTTGGGGGGACAGATACGCAGTATTTT. It yields the protein CASSEFGGTDTQYF.